The 24 T cell receptor beta chains given below trace back to one sample, sequenced in a study of beta chain features in type 1 diabetes. Reverse transcribing all isolated RNA meant expressed TCRB transcripts were sequenced. This table comes from immunoSEQ multiplex PCR, and its TCRdb copy is limited to in-frame clones, with some not included. The sample carries hundreds of thousands of clones, over 8.5% recorded once. Sequenced input: naive CD4+ T cells from blood. These receptors were collected from a woman between 18 and 29 years old in good health.

This clone has a handful of counts. The genes are TRBV18 and TRBJ2-7; the match to TRBD1 covers 9 bases. The V segment lost 5 bases and the J segment 6 bases; nucleotides outside the gene matches: 14. The length of the CDR3 is 16 residues. Germline values: CDR1 KGHSH, CDR2 LQKENI. CDR3 in amino acids: CASSSRDRDIPGEQYF. The CDR3 bases are TGTGCCAGCTCAAGCCGGGACAGGGATATACCGGGCGAGCAGTACTTC.

This clone came up a few times. The gene calls are TRBV9 and TRBJ2-2, with TRBD2 as a possible D gene (6 bases). CDR3 size: 15 residues. Looked up from germline, CDR1 is SGDLS and CDR2 is YYNGEE. V lost 2 bases to trimming and J lost 7 bases, with 15 bases between them. CDR3 protein: CASSVRAGGGGELFF. The CDR3 bases are TGTGCCAGCAGCGTGCGAGCGGGCGGCGGCGGGGAGCTGTTTTTT.

This clone has just a few counts. The rearrangement links TRBV27 to TRBJ2-2; perhaps TRBD2 as D (6 bases). Per the germline V gene, CDR1 is MNHEY and CDR2 is SMNVEV (reference sequence). The CDR3 sequence is 16 residues long. With 7 bases removed from V and 4 bases from J, the gap between germline ends came to 19 bases. CDR3 sequence (DNA): TGTGCCAGCAAACTAGCCGGGACTCAAGGCACCGGGGAGCTGTTTTTT. This encodes CASKLAGTQGTGELFF.

This clone has a handful of counts. The chain combines TRBV29-1 with TRBJ1-1, with D uncertain. The V gene lost 2 bases and the J gene lost 0 bases, with 7 bases spanning the gap. Germline CDR1 and CDR2: SQVTM and ANQGSEA. This CDR3 has 13 residues. CDR3 DNA: TGCAGCGTTGAATCCGGGTTGAACACTGAAGCTTTCTTT. As protein: CSVESGLNTEAFF.

This clone has only a few counts. The chain employs TRBV5-6 and TRBJ2-7; 9 bases agree with TRBD1. CDR1 is SGHDT, CDR2 YYEEEE, per germline. The J segment lost 0 bases and the V segment lost 1 base, leaving 5 bases of the junction unmatched. The CDR3 totals 16 residues. Here the CDR3 reads CASSLWTGDLSYEQYF. The CDR3 region has the DNA TGTGCCAGCAGCTTGTGGACAGGGGACCTCTCCTACGAGCAGTACTTC.

This clone was seen a handful of times. CDR3: CASSGTGLYGTYEQYF. In DNA form, the CDR3 reads TGTGCCAGCAGCGGGACAGGGCTTTATGGAACCTACGAGCAGTACTTC. V is TRBV5-4 and J is TRBJ2-7, with 9 bases lining up with TRBD1. V lost 4 bases and J lost 2; bases outside the gene matches: 10. The CDR3 is 16 amino acids. The germline gives CDR1 SGHNT, CDR2 YYREEE (reference sequence).

There are a few counts of this clone. V is TRBV5-1 and J is TRBJ2-1, with D maybe TRBD2 (5 bases). The germline V gene has CDR1 SGHRS and CDR2 YFSETQ. The CDR3 contains 18 residues. Deletions cut 1 base from V and 4 bases from J, with 21 bases between. CDR3 nucleotides: TGCGCCAGCAGCTTGCGGTTCGAGGCGGGCCGTCATTACAATGAGCAGTTCTTC. This gives the protein CASSLRFEAGRHYNEQFF.

This clone was seen a few times. The chain carries TRBV11-2 and TRBJ2-5; D uncertain. CDR3 length: 15 amino acids. Germline assignment: CDR1 SGHAT and CDR2 FQNNGV. V was pared by 0 bases and J by 1 base, with 9 bases between. This CDR3 is CASSLDSAAQETQYF. DNA of the CDR3: TGTGCCAGCAGCTTAGATTCGGCGGCCCAAGAGACCCAGTACTTC.

This rearrangement joins TRBV4-1 to TRBJ2-2; TRBD2 matches at 12 bases. After removal of 0 bases from V and 7 bases from J, the junction contained 9 bases not matched to a gene. The CDR3 contains 18 residues. Per germline, CDR1 MGHRA and CDR2 YSYEKL. The CDR3 is CASSQEGLAGPVGGELFF. CDR3 DNA sequence: TGCGCCAGCAGCCAAGAGGGACTAGCGGGTCCAGTGGGCGGGGAGCTGTTTTTT.

The chain links TRBV18 to TRBJ2-5, with 9 bases that match TRBD2. The germline CDR1 and CDR2 sequences are KGHSH and LQKENI. Trimming cost V 2 bases and J 3 bases; bases outside gene matches: 1. CDR3 length: 14 amino acids. In DNA form, the CDR3 reads TGTGCCAGCTCACCAGGACTAGCGAAAGAGACCCAGTACTTC. This codes for CASSPGLAKETQYF.

The chain couples TRBV7-8 to TRBJ2-1; 8 bases are shared with TRBD1. The CDR3 runs to 13 residues. The junction had 1 base not matched to a gene; V was cut back by 4 bases and J by 5 bases. CDR1 is SGHVS and CDR2 is FQNEAQ in the germline V gene. CDR3 in amino acids: CASSWDRHNEQFF. As DNA, the CDR3 is TGTGCCAGCAGCTGGGACAGGCACAATGAGCAGTTCTTC.

This clone occurred a few times. This may be a read error, as it is one base from a much larger clone. The chain links TRBV7-3 to TRBJ2-6, with no clear D. V was trimmed by 5 bases and J by 0 bases, leaving 5 bases between them. Germline values: CDR1 SGHTA, CDR2 FQGTGA. This CDR3 region has 14 residues. The CDR3 bases are TGTGCCAGCAGCCTGAGCTCTGGGGCCAACGTCCTGACTTTC. Translation gives CASSLSSGANVLTF.

This clone was counted a few times. The chain recombines TRBV2 with TRBJ1-1; 10 positions agree with TRBD1. Unmatched junction bases numbered 9, after V lost 7 bases and J lost 10 bases. The germline CDR1 and CDR2 sequences are SNHLY and FYNNEI. This CDR3 has 13 amino acids. The CDR3 here is CASTLNRDRGAFF. The CDR3 DNA sequence: TGTGCCAGCACCTTAAACCGGGACAGGGGAGCTTTCTTT.

This clone was detected only a few times. This chain links TRBV18 with TRBJ1-2; D unresolved. This CDR3 region has 15 residues. The germline CDR1 and CDR2 sequences are KGHSH and LQKENI. Trimming cost V 1 base and J 8 bases, with 17 bases left between them. The CDR3 loop reads CASSPRMTEVRGYTF. DNA of the CDR3: TGTGCCAGCTCACCACGCATGACTGAAGTAAGGGGCTACACCTTC.

The chain couples TRBV10-3 to TRBJ2-2, with 7 bases matching TRBD1. The CDR3 sequence is 15 residues long. The germline CDR1 and CDR2 sequences are ENHRY and SYGVKD. J lost 6 bases, V lost 6 bases, and 10 bases had no gene match. This CDR3 reads CAIRRNRGTAGELFF. CDR3 nucleotide sequence: TGTGCCATCAGGAGGAACAGGGGAACAGCCGGGGAGCTGTTTTTT.

In its sample, this clone was seen a few times. This chain links TRBV2 with TRBJ1-5, with D maybe TRBD1 (5 bases). The CDR3 totals 13 residues. CDR1 is SNHLY and CDR2 is FYNNEI in the germline V gene. Trimming removed 4 bases from V and 3 bases from J, with 7 bases in between. CDR3 region: CASSGDSNQPQHF. DNA for the CDR3: TGTGCCAGCAGTGGGGACTCCAATCAGCCCCAGCATTTT.

J is TRBJ2-3 and V is TRBV10-3; D not resolved. The CDR3 sequence is 15 residues long. Germline V gene sequence: CDR1 ENHRY, CDR2 SYGVKD. The V and J ends lost 10 bases and 1 base respectively, with 18 bases between them. CDR3 in DNA: TGTGCCACCCGCGCAGGCAAATCTGGCACAGATACGCAGTATTTT. Its protein product is CATRAGKSGTDTQYF.

CDR3 sequence (DNA): TGTGCCAGCAGTACCCGGGACAGGGGGCTCACTGAAGCTTTCTTT. Amino acids: CASSTRDRGLTEAFF. The chain has TRBV28 and TRBJ1-1; 12 bases line up with TRBD1. The CDR3 loop spans 15 amino acids. CDR1 is MDHEN, CDR2 SYDVKM, per germline. J lost 4 bases, V lost 5 bases, and 5 bases had no gene match.

The sample holds a few counts of this clone. The chain recombines TRBV13 with TRBJ2-1; 7 bases match TRBD1. This CDR3 contains 17 residues. Per the germline V gene, CDR1 is PRHDT and CDR2 is FYEKMQ (reference sequence). Trimming cost V 4 bases and J 0 bases; bases outside gene matches: 9. Here the CDR3 reads CASSSRRGGDSYNEQFF. CDR3 nucleotide sequence: TGTGCCAGCAGCTCCCGGAGAGGGGGCGACTCCTACAATGAGCAGTTCTTC.

This chain connects TRBV30 to TRBJ1-5; D remains ambiguous. CDR1 is GTSNPN, CDR2 SVGIG, per germline (reference sequence). V gave up 0 bases and J gave up 6 bases, with 15 bases separating them. The CDR3 length is 15 residues. The CDR3 DNA reads as TGTGCCTGGAGTGTACAGACGGGAGGTGCTCAGCCCCAGCATTTT. Amino acid sequence: CAWSVQTGGAQPQHF.

The rearrangement uses TRBV5-1 and TRBJ2-1; perhaps TRBD2 as D (5 bases). Germline loops: CDR1 SGHRS, CDR2 YFSETQ. The CDR3 loop spans 14 amino acids. The V and J ends lost 4 bases and 9 bases respectively, with 17 bases between them. Here the CDR3 reads CASSPATRGGEQFF. DNA of the CDR3: TGCGCCAGCAGCCCAGCCACCCGAGGAGGTGAGCAGTTCTTC.

This clone was recorded a few times. This rearrangement joins TRBV18 to TRBJ2-1; D gene unclear. Germline V gene data show CDR1 as KGHSH and CDR2 as LQKENI. The V and J ends lost 2 bases and 8 bases respectively, with 13 bases between them. CDR3 length equals 14 residues. CDR3 sequence: CASSPYLPPDEQFF. In DNA form, the CDR3 reads TGTGCCAGCTCACCATATCTCCCTCCGGATGAGCAGTTCTTC. Variable domain in full (rest from reference TRBV18 and TRBJ2-1): NAGVMQNPRHLVRRRGQEARLRCSPMKGHSHVYWYRQLPEEGLKFMVYLQKENIIDESGMPKERFSAEFPKEGPSILRIQQVVRGDSAAYFCASSPYLPPDEQFFGPGTRLTVL.

The table lists this clone with a few counts. The chain joins TRBV15 to TRBJ2-3; D uncertain. Between the trimmed V and J ends, which lost 0 bases and 6 bases, there was a span of 13 bases. Germline loops: CDR1 LNHNV, CDR2 YYDKDF (reference sequence). This CDR3 region has 15 residues. The CDR3 DNA reads as TGTGCCACCAGCAGAGATATTAGAATCATGGATACGCAGTATTTT. Its protein is CATSRDIRIMDTQYF.

This sequence joins TRBV30 and TRBJ1-2; TRBD1 might be the D (5 bases). Per germline, CDR1 GTSNPN and CDR2 SVGIG (reference sequence). This CDR3 spans 12 amino acids. The V end lost 0 bases, the J end lost 8 bases, and 10 bases lay between the germline ends. CDR3 amino acids: CAWSVWGSGYTF. The CDR3 bases are TGTGCCTGGAGTGTATGGGGCTCGGGCTACACCTTC.